A selection of T cell receptor beta chains follows, all from one sample in a study of shared clonotypes between healthy human individuals. Assay used: immunoSEQ multiplex PCR; TCRdb lists only in-frame clones, some missing. The data contain about 500,000 clones, 70% to 80% of them singletons. The sequenced sample was PBMCs. These receptors all stem from a woman between 35 and 50 years old in good health. Some clones in this sample may be carry-over from other donors' samples. Both conserved end residues are part of each CDR3. A D gene is named only where the DNA matches it firmly. For some rows the clone size is stated as once, few or many, or as a class when expanded; others skip it.

v_gene	abundance	d_gene	j_gene	CDR3aa	CDR3nt
TRBV7-8	.	.	TRBJ2-5	CASSLARLGLKETQYF	TGTGCCAGCAGCTTAGCTCGATTGGGACTTAAAGAGACCCAGTACTTC
TRBV7-6	.	.	TRBJ2-1	CASSPSGPEMQFF	TGTGCCAGCAGCCCCTCGGGCCCGGAGATGCAGTTCTTC
TRBV18	.	TRBD2	TRBJ2-5	CASSPTLAGQLTQETQYF	TGTGCCAGCTCACCAACCCTAGCGGGCCAATTAACACAAGAGACCCAGTACTTC
TRBV29-1	.	.	TRBJ2-1	CSVDPQFKSSYNEQFF	TGCAGCGTTGATCCGCAGTTTAAGAGCTCCTACAATGAGCAGTTCTTC
TRBV5-1	.	.	TRBJ1-2	CASSLAPGTSNYGYTF	TGCGCCAGCAGCTTGGCCCCTGGGACATCGAACTATGGCTACACCTTC
TRBV15	.	.	TRBJ1-2	CATSRPLEPYGYTF	TGTGCCACCAGCAGACCCCTAGAACCCTATGGCTACACCTTC
TRBV23-1	.	.	TRBJ2-4	CASSQTTSLAKNIQYF	TGCGCCAGCAGTCAAACGACTTCACTAGCCAAAAACATTCAGTACTTC
TRBV5-8	.	.	TRBJ2-3	CASSLGLGDTQYF	TGTGCCAGCAGCTTGGGACTGGGAGATACGCAGTATTTT
TRBV6-1	.	.	TRBJ1-5	CASSERGGWGSNQPQHF	TGTGCCAGCAGTGAACGGGGGGGATGGGGGAGCAATCAGCCCCAGCATTTT
TRBV9	.	.	TRBJ1-1	CASSVAPGGNTEAFF	TGTGCCAGCAGCGTAGCCCCAGGTGGGAACACTGAAGCTTTCTTT
TRBV15	.	.	TRBJ2-5	CATSRKGLETQYF	TGTGCCACCAGCAGAAAGGGTTTGGAGACCCAGTACTTC
TRBV7-9	few	.	TRBJ1-1	CASSPQVEAFF	TGTGCCAGCAGCCCTCAGGTTGAAGCTTTCTTT
TRBV6-5	few	.	TRBJ2-5	CASSYSGTAQETQYF	TGTGCCAGCAGTTACTCTGGTACGGCACAAGAGACCCAGTACTTC
TRBV28	.	.	TRBJ2-3	CASSSGTLSTDTQYF	TGTGCCAGCAGTTCCGGGACACTTAGCACAGATACGCAGTATTTT
TRBV20-1	.	.	TRBJ1-1	CSASWQSVAFF	TGCAGTGCTAGTTGGCAATCGGTAGCTTTCTTT
TRBV19	.	.	TRBJ1-1	CASNQQGYTEAFF	TGTGCCAGTAATCAACAGGGTTACACTGAAGCTTTCTTT
TRBV11-2	.	.	TRBJ2-2	CASSLEPHTGELFF	TGTGCCAGCAGCTTAGAACCCCACACCGGGGAGCTGTTTTTT
TRBV4-3	few	.	TRBJ2-5	CASSPWVRTQETQYF	TGCGCCAGCAGCCCCTGGGTGCGAACTCAAGAGACCCAGTACTTC
TRBV30	.	TRBD1	TRBJ1-2	CAWSVKGQAVLITF	TGTGCCTGGAGTGTTAAGGGACAGGCTGTTTTAATCACCTTC
TRBV25-1	.	.	TRBJ1-5	CASSEGVQPQHF	TGTGCCAGCAGTGAGGGGGTACAGCCCCAGCATTTT
TRBV5-4	.	.	TRBJ2-3	CASSLGWNPSTDTQYF	TGTGCCAGCAGCTTGGGCTGGAACCCTAGCACAGATACGCAGTATTTT
TRBV28	.	.	TRBJ1-1	CASRPPGLVPEAFF	TGTGCCAGCAGACCACCAGGGTTGGTCCCTGAAGCTTTCTTT
TRBV7-3	.	.	TRBJ1-2	CASSPIPGYTF	TGTGCCAGCAGCCCAATCCCGGGCTACACCTTC
TRBV7-9	.	.	TRBJ2-7	CASSTLGYEQYF	TGTGCCAGCAGCACTCTAGGCTACGAGCAGTACTTC
TRBV6-5	.	TRBD2	TRBJ2-1	CASKEGGRAKNEQFF	TGTGCCAGCAAGGAAGGTGGGAGGGCCAAAAATGAGCAGTTCTTC
TRBV7-2	.	.	TRBJ2-5	CASRGLGQETQYF	TGTGCCAGCAGGGGGCTGGGCCAAGAGACCCAGTACTTC
TRBV7-8	.	TRBD2	TRBJ2-1	CASSLSASGSREQFF	TGTGCCAGCAGCTTATCGGCTAGCGGGAGTAGAGAGCAGTTCTTC
TRBV6-6	.	.	TRBJ1-3	CASSYPGASGNTIYF	TGTGCCAGCAGTTACCCCGGTGCCTCTGGAAACACCATATATTTT
TRBV28	.	.	TRBJ2-1	CASSLSGQANNEQFF	TGTGCCAGCAGTTTATCAGGGCAGGCTAACAATGAGCAGTTCTTC
TRBV6-4	.	TRBD2	TRBJ2-1	CASSGGLAGGNEQFF	TGTGCCAGCAGTGGTGGACTAGCGGGGGGCAATGAGCAGTTCTTC
TRBV5-4	.	TRBD2	TRBJ2-7	CASSLIGAGGREQYF	TGTGCCAGCAGCTTGATTGGTGCGGGAGGCCGTGAGCAGTACTTC
TRBV6-5	.	TRBD2	TRBJ2-1	CASSLVAGGPYNEQFF	TGTGCCAGCAGTTTAGTTGCGGGAGGGCCCTACAATGAGCAGTTCTTC
TRBV7-9	.	.	TRBJ1-2	CASSFHVYGYTF	TGTGCCAGCAGCTTTCATGTCTATGGCTACACCTTC
TRBV10-1	.	.	TRBJ2-7	CASSESDRPYEQYF	TGCGCCAGCAGTGAGAGTGACAGACCCTACGAGCAGTACTTC
TRBV5-6	many	TRBD2	TRBJ2-3	CASSRTRYGADTQYF	TGTGCCAGCAGTCGGACTAGGTACGGGGCAGATACGCAGTATTTT
TRBV19	many	TRBD1	TRBJ1-2	CASSNRDRGFYGYTF	TGTGCCAGTAGTAACCGGGACAGGGGTTTCTATGGCTACACCTTC
TRBV5-4	.	TRBD2	TRBJ2-2	CASSLGPGLRAGELFF	TGTGCCAGCAGCTTGGGGCCGGGACTACGAGCGGGGGAGCTGTTTTTT
TRBV9	.	.	TRBJ2-7	CASSGGDSGWYEQYF	TGTGCCAGCAGCGGGGGGGACAGTGGCTGGTACGAGCAGTACTTC
TRBV7-7	.	.	TRBJ2-5	CASSLREKETQYF	TGTGCTAGCAGCTTACGAGAGAAAGAGACCCAGTACTTC
TRBV5-1	.	.	TRBJ1-3	CASSPGYTGNTIYF	TGCGCCAGCAGCCCAGGGTATACTGGAAACACCATATATTTT
TRBV6-6	.	.	TRBJ1-5	CASSYGWSQHF	TGTGCCAGCAGTTACGGCTGGTCCCAGCATTTT
TRBV5-6	once	.	TRBJ2-7	CASSLVAGYEQYF	TGTGCCAGCAGCTTGGTGGCAGGCTACGAGCAGTACTTC
TRBV4-2	.	.	TRBJ2-2	CASSQDGSPGELFF	TGTGCCAGCAGCCAAGATGGTAGTCCCGGGGAGCTGTTTTTT
TRBV30	.	.	TRBJ2-7	CAWSSRTVGEQYF	TGTGCCTGGAGTAGCCGGACAGTGGGGGAGCAGTACTTC
TRBV28	many	.	TRBJ1-5	CASSLWQGWIQPQHF	TGTGCCAGCAGTTTATGGCAGGGGTGGATTCAGCCCCAGCATTTT
TRBV28	.	TRBD1	TRBJ1-2	CASRLDRLSLGTYGYTF	TGTGCCAGCAGGTTGGACAGGTTGAGCTTGGGGACCTATGGCTACACCTTC
TRBV5-1	.	TRBD2	TRBJ2-3	CASSVTSGSYTDTQYF	TGCGCCAGCAGCGTGACTAGCGGAAGTTACACAGATACGCAGTATTTT